The 2 T cell receptor beta chains reported below all come from one sample, sequenced in a study of identical twins. TCRdb called the 5' RACE reads again in MiXCR, with one record for every CDR3 protein. The table has fewer than 500,000 distinct CDR3 sequences, roughly an eighth seen once. These data were also filed under a second study, of yellow fever vaccine responses in identical twins.

Sequencing was carried out using CD4+ T cells sorted from blood. These receptor sequences come from a young woman in good health.

The rearrangement joins TRBV14 to TRBJ2-3; 8 nucleotides align to TRBD2. Germline V gives CDR1 SGHDN, CDR2 FVKESK. The CDR3 sequence is 17 residues long. J gave up 4 bases and V 4 bases, and 13 bases lay outside the gene matches. The CDR3 spells CASSRRLAPDDADTQYF. CDR3 nucleotide sequence: TGTGCCAGCAGCCGACGACTAGCGCCGGATGATGCAGATACGCAGTATTTT.

The chain has TRBV30 and TRBJ2-2, with TRBD2 identical over 7 bases. CDR3 length: 14 residues. Germline V lookup: CDR1 GTSNPN, CDR2 SVGIG (reference sequence). The J segment lost 8 bases and the V segment lost 0 bases, leaving 6 bases of the junction unmatched. CDR3 loop: CAWSVLTSRGELFF. The CDR3 DNA follows: TGTGCCTGGAGTGTACTGACTAGCCGAGGGGAGCTGTTTTTT. Full variable domain (rest looked up from reference TRBV30 and TRBJ2-2): SQTIHQWPATLVQPVGSPLSLECTVEGTSNPNLYWYRQAAGRGLQLLFYSVGIGQISSEVPQNLSASRPQDRQFILSSKKLLLSDSGFYLCAWSVLTSRGELFFGEGSRLTVL.